Below are 9 T cell receptor beta chains sequenced from a single sample in a study of siplizumab effects on memory and regulatory T cells. Sequenced by immunoSEQ multiplex PCR; TCRdb stores in-frame clones only, minus some. The sample has around 86,000 clones, about 94% seen once. The specimen sequenced was non-Treg CD4+ T cells sorted from blood. These receptors were obtained from a human donor in good health.

The table lists this clone with a count of one. The V gene is TRBV6-1, the J gene TRBJ2-5; 13 positions match TRBD2. Germline V gene sequence: CDR1 MNHNS, CDR2 SASEGT. This CDR3 spans 22 amino acids. V shed 2 bases, J shed 5 bases, and the junction held 23 bases outside the gene matches. CDR3 in amino acids: CASSEIKTGTSGASPHRETQYF. Written as DNA, the CDR3 is TGTGCCAGCAGTGAAATCAAAACCGGGACTAGCGGGGCTTCCCCCCATCGGGAGACCCAGTACTTC.

The chain carries TRBV5-1 and TRBJ1-1, with D hard to call. In germline, CDR1 is SGHRS, CDR2 YFSETQ. The CDR3 is 12 amino acids. Trimming cost V 4 bases and J 9 bases, with 13 bases left between them. The CDR3 protein is CASSKEGPQAFF. CDR3 sequence (DNA): TGCGCCAGCAGCAAAGAAGGGCCACAAGCTTTCTTT.

The J gene is TRBJ2-1, the V gene TRBV20-1; D remains ambiguous. The CDR3 is made up of 10 amino acids. Germline V gives CDR1 DFQATT, CDR2 SNEGSKA (reference sequence). Trimming removed 4 bases at V and 10 bases at J, with 8 bases between. CDR3 loop: CSATRREQFF. In DNA form, the CDR3 reads TGCAGTGCTACTAGAAGAGAGCAGTTCTTC.

This chain uses TRBV2 with TRBJ1-5; D gene unclear. The V end lost 3 bases, the J end lost 4 bases, and 10 bases lay between the germline ends. The germline V gene encodes CDR1 SNHLY and CDR2 FYNNEI. This CDR3 has 14 residues. The CDR3 sequence: CASSDSHGNQPQHF. As DNA, the CDR3 is TGTGCCAGCAGTGATTCGCACGGGAATCAGCCCCAGCATTTT.

V and J are TRBV6-1 and TRBJ2-7; D is perhaps TRBD1 or TRBD2 (5 bases each). The germline V gene has CDR1 MNHNS and CDR2 SASEGT. Trimming took off 6 bases at V and 6 bases at J, with 15 bases between the two ends. This CDR3 has 13 amino acids. The CDR3 spells CASRPLGTGEQYF. CDR3 coding DNA: TGTGCCAGCAGGCCCCTCGGGACCGGCGAGCAGTACTTC.

The V gene is TRBV11-3, the J gene TRBJ2-5; TRBD2 matches 16 bases. The ends lost 3 bases at V and 1 base at J; junction bases unmatched: 2. CDR3 length equals 17 residues. Per the germline V gene, CDR1 is SGHNT and CDR2 is YENEEA. CDR3 nucleotides: TGTGCCAGCAGCTTGGGGACTAGCGGGGGGGTCCAAGAGACCCAGTACTTC. It encodes CASSLGTSGGVQETQYF.

This sequence joins TRBV5-1 and TRBJ2-7; TRBD2 matches 7 bases. CDR3 size: 14 residues. Germline trimming cut 4 bases from V and 7 bases from J; bases unmatched to any gene: 11. CDR1 is SGHRS and CDR2 is YFSETQ in the germline V gene. CDR3 amino acids: CASSPRLSSGEQYF. As DNA, the CDR3 is TGCGCCAGCAGCCCCCGCTTGTCTAGCGGAGAGCAGTACTTC.

The rearrangement links TRBV30 to TRBJ1-4; 9 bases align to TRBD1. J was trimmed by 4 bases and V by 4 bases; bases with no gene match: 1. CDR1 GTSNPN and CDR2 SVGIG come from the germline V gene (reference sequence). The CDR3 spans 13 residues. CDR3 in amino acids: CAWTTGGNEKLFF. CDR3 DNA: TGTGCCTGGACGACAGGGGGTAATGAAAAACTGTTTTTT.

V usage is TRBV11-1 and J usage is TRBJ2-1, with a weak D call TRBD1 (6 bases). This CDR3 region has 15 residues. Germline V gives CDR1 SGHAT, CDR2 FQDESV (reference sequence). V gave up 5 bases and J gave up 0 bases, with 11 bases separating them. The CDR3 region is CASSQDSLSYNEQFF. DNA for the CDR3: TGTGCCAGCAGCCAGGACAGCCTCTCCTACAATGAGCAGTTCTTC.